The table lists the clone carrying this TCR beta chain with a count of one. What it recognizes is unknown. Use of 60 Vbeta and 13 Jbeta primers characterized the PCR. Repertoires were generated with immunoSEQ multiplex PCR, while TCRdb's copy carries only in-frame clones and drops some. The data contain around 150,000 clones, around four fifths of them singletons. This sample was included in a study of cytomegalovirus exposure and HLA in healthy donors. Notes on the study in general: Researchers reported in a later analysis that a missense DCLRE1C variant was tied to TCR beta V- and J-gene trimming. Previous analysis showed most TCR beta V segments were productive about 87% or about 30% of the time.

The receptor was isolated from a woman aged 45-65 years in good health and CMV-seronegative. Sequencing used PBMCs.

The CDR3, as DNA: TGTGCCAGCAGCGCCCGGACAGGGGGGGGCTACGAGCAGTACTTC. This gives the protein CASSARTGGGYEQYF. J is TRBJ2-7 and V is TRBV7-2; 10 bases fit TRBD1. Germline CDR1 reads SGHTA; CDR2 reads FQGNSA. The CDR3 is 15 amino acids. Trimming removed 5 bases from V and 3 bases from J; junction bases left unmatched: 7.